One sample yielded the 6 T cell receptor beta chains listed below, sequenced in a study of blood T cell repertoires in COVID-19. The repertoire was sequenced with immunoSEQ multiplex PCR; TCRdb's copy has only in-frame clones and lacks some. This sample has approximately 320,000 clones, with 80% to 90% found just once. The sequenced sample was PBMCs or T cells enriched from blood (not recorded which). The receptors shown here come from a woman younger than 30 who had recovered from COVID-19.

As to this clone: The sample contains more than one DNA sequence encoding this CDR3. DNA of the CDR3: TGCGCCAGCAGCCTCGGACAGGGTCTCTACGAGCAGTACTTC. Its translation: CASSLGQGLYEQYF. The chain links TRBV5-1 to TRBJ2-7; 8 bases map to TRBD1. Germline loops: CDR1 SGHRS, CDR2 YFSETQ. With 4 bases clipped from V and 3 bases from J, the junction kept 6 bases outside the gene matches. This CDR3 has 14 amino acids.

V and J are TRBV19 and TRBJ1-1; a weak D match, TRBD1 (6 bases). The V gene lost 8 bases and the J gene lost 5 bases, with 18 bases spanning the gap. Germline V gene data show CDR1 as LNHDA and CDR2 as SQIVND (reference sequence). The CDR3 extends over 14 amino acids. CDR3 loop: CASGRQELSTEAFF. For the CDR3, the DNA is TGTGCCAGTGGTCGACAGGAACTCTCTACTGAAGCTTTCTTT. Full variable domain (remainder filled in from reference TRBV19 and TRBJ1-1): DGGITQSPKYLFRKEGQNVTLSCEQNLNHDAMYWYRQDPGQGLRLIYYSQIVNDFQKGDIAEGYSVSREKKESFPLTVTSAQKNPTAFYLCASGRQELSTEAFFGQGTRLTVV.

The chain employs TRBV30 and TRBJ2-4; D remains ambiguous. Germline values: CDR1 GTSNPN, CDR2 SVGIG (reference sequence). The CDR3 contains 12 residues. Trimming stripped 3 bases from V and 6 bases from J, with 9 bases between. This chain's CDR3 is CAWRAQPNIQYF. The CDR3 nucleotides are TGTGCCTGGAGAGCACAGCCAAACATTCAGTACTTC. Complete variable domain (other parts from reference TRBV30 and TRBJ2-4): SQTIHQWPATLVQPVGSPLSLECTVEGTSNPNLYWYRQAAGRGLQLLFYSVGIGQISSEVPQNLSASRPQDRQFILSSKKLLLSDSGFYLCAWRAQPNIQYFGAGTRLSVL.

V gene TRBV19 combines with J gene TRBJ1-1; 9 bases map to TRBD1. The CDR3 runs 13 residues. Germline values: CDR1 LNHDA, CDR2 SQIVND (reference sequence). V was pared by 7 bases and J by 2 bases, with 2 bases of the junction left unmatched. CDR3 loop: CASKDRGNTEAFF. CDR3 bases: TGTGCCAGTAAGGACAGGGGAAACACTGAAGCTTTCTTT.

This chain connects TRBV7-2 to TRBJ2-7; 7 nucleotides align to TRBD2. The CDR3 runs to 16 residues. CDR1 SGHTA and CDR2 FQGNSA come from the germline V gene. V shed 1 base and J 0 bases; nucleotides not matched to a gene: 6. In nucleotides, the CDR3 is TGTGCCAGCAGCTTAGGTCCGGGGGGACCCTCCTACGAGCAGTACTTC. It translates to CASSLGPGGPSYEQYF.

This CDR3 is CASSSWADYSNQPQHF. In nucleotides, the CDR3 is TGTGCCAGCAGCTCATGGGCAGACTATAGCAATCAGCCCCAGCATTTT. The chain joins TRBV5-6 to TRBJ1-5; D unclear. Germline V gives CDR1 SGHDT, CDR2 YYEEEE. This CDR3 is built from 16 residues. Between the trimmed V and J ends, which lost 3 bases and 0 bases, there was a span of 13 bases.